The 20 T cell receptor beta chains given below trace back to one sample, sequenced in a study of cytomegalovirus exposure and HLA in healthy donors. PCR was performed using 60 Vbeta and 13 Jbeta primers. Sequenced by immunoSEQ multiplex PCR; TCRdb stores in-frame clones only, minus some. The profile shows approximately 160,000 clones, 65% to 85% of them singletons. The material sequenced was PBMCs. The receptors derive from a woman in her 40s in good health and CMV-seropositive.

The chain couples TRBV15 to TRBJ2-2; tentative D call: TRBD1 (6 bases). The CDR3 extends over 16 amino acids. Deletions cut 8 bases from V and 0 bases from J, with 16 bases between. Germline V gene sequence: CDR1 LNHNV, CDR2 YYDKDF (reference sequence). CDR3 protein: CATRQLTGPNTGELFF. CDR3 DNA: TGTGCCACCCGCCAATTGACAGGTCCGAACACCGGGGAGCTGTTTTTT. Full variable domain (missing parts from reference TRBV15 and TRBJ2-2): DAMVIQNPRYQVTQFGKPVTLSCSQTLNHNVMYWYQQKSSQAPKLLFHYYDKDFNNEADTPDNFQSRRPNTSFCFLDIRSPGLGDTAMYLCATRQLTGPNTGELFFGEGSRLTVL.

The gene calls are TRBV11-3 and TRBJ2-7, with D perhaps TRBD2 (6 bases). The germline CDR1 and CDR2 sequences are SGHNT and YENEEA. The CDR3 sequence is 15 residues long. Trimming removed 5 bases at V and 4 bases at J, with 18 bases between. CDR3: CASSLGPGGEYEQYF. The CDR3 coding sequence is TGTGCCAGCAGCCTCGGGCCCGGAGGGGAGTACGAGCAGTACTTC.

This clone was detected a few times. The chain joins TRBV19 to TRBJ2-2; 9 bases line up with TRBD1. CDR1 LNHDA and CDR2 SQIVND come from the germline V gene (reference sequence). The V gene end was trimmed by 6 bases and the J gene end by 5 bases; junction bases not matched to a gene: 4. CDR3 size: 14 residues. CDR3: CASRGDRVTGELFF. In nucleotides, the CDR3 is TGTGCCAGTAGAGGGGACAGGGTAACCGGGGAGCTGTTTTTT. The complete variable domain, with remaining parts taken from reference TRBV19 and TRBJ2-2, reads DGGITQSPKYLFRKEGQNVTLSCEQNLNHDAMYWYRQDPGQGLRLIYYSQIVNDFQKGDIAEGYSVSREKKESFPLTVTSAQKNPTAFYLCASRGDRVTGELFFGEGSRLTVL.

V and J are TRBV13 and TRBJ2-1; 10 bases fit TRBD2. The CDR3 is made up of 17 amino acids. Germline lookup yields CDR1 PRHDT and CDR2 FYEKMQ (reference sequence). Unmatched junction bases numbered 12, after V lost 4 bases and J lost 6 bases. The CDR3 region has the DNA TGTGCCAGCAGCTCCACCCCGGGGCTAGCGGGGGCCAATGAGCAGTTCTTC. Translation gives CASSSTPGLAGANEQFF.

The chain joins TRBV12-5 to TRBJ1-4; D is undetermined. Per the germline V gene, CDR1 is LGHNT and CDR2 is FRNRAP. V was cut by 6 bases and J by 4 bases, with 6 bases left in between. The CDR3 runs 12 residues. CDR3 nucleotide sequence: TGTGCTAGTGGCTTTATTAATGAAAAACTGTTTTTT. Protein sequence: CASGFINEKLFF.

The CDR3 protein is CASRVSQSPLHF. CDR3 bases: TGTGCCAGCAGGGTCAGTCAGTCACCCCTCCACTTT. The chain carries TRBV2 and TRBJ1-6, with D uncertain. Trimming left V 6 bases short and J 10 bases short, with 10 bases between. Germline CDR1 is SNHLY and CDR2 is FYNNEI. The length of the CDR3 is 12 residues.

This chain joins TRBV5-4 and TRBJ2-5, with TRBD2 matching 16 bases. CDR1 and CDR2 (germline): SGHNT, YYREEE (reference sequence). V lost 4 bases to trimming and J lost 5 bases; unmatched junction nucleotides: 5. This CDR3 has 16 residues. CDR3 in amino acids: CASSPGLAGGPETQYF. CDR3 DNA: TGTGCCAGCAGCCCGGGACTAGCGGGGGGGCCGGAGACCCAGTACTTC.

The CDR3 bases are TGTGCCAGCAGCTTCAGGGACAGGGAAGTGAACTATGGCTACACCTTC. Encoded protein: CASSFRDREVNYGYTF. This chain links TRBV5-6 with TRBJ1-2; 9 bases match TRBD1. Germline V gene lookup returns CDR1 SGHDT and CDR2 YYEEEE. The CDR3 is 16 amino acids. V lost 2 bases and J lost 2; bases outside the gene matches: 7.

V gene TRBV7-6 combines with J gene TRBJ1-1, with D tentatively TRBD1 (6 bases). Germline V CDR1 and CDR2: SGHVS, FNYEAQ. V was clipped by 5 bases and J by 1 base, with 20 bases between them. The CDR3 spans 17 residues. CDR3 sequence (DNA): TGTGCCAGCAGCCGAATGAACAGGGCTGTATGGAACACTGAAGCTTTCTTT. This codes for CASSRMNRAVWNTEAFF.

CDR3 DNA: TGTGCCAGCAGTCCTTGGGACAGCAACACTGAAGCTTTCTTT. Translation: CASSPWDSNTEAFF. The genes are TRBV6-1 and TRBJ1-1; TRBD1 matches at 7 bases. With V trimmed by 5 bases and J by 2 bases, 5 bases remained unmatched. This CDR3 is built from 14 residues. Germline V lookup: CDR1 MNHNS, CDR2 SASEGT.

In this sample, this clone turned up a few times. This chain connects TRBV5-4 to TRBJ2-5, with 7 bases identical to TRBD1. Germline V gene data show CDR1 as SGHNT and CDR2 as YYREEE (reference sequence). This CDR3 comprises 15 residues. The J segment lost 3 bases and the V segment lost 2 bases, leaving 7 bases of the junction unmatched. CDR3 nucleotides: TGTGCCAGCAGCTTCATCGGACAGGTGGAAGAGACCCAGTACTTC. Translated, it gives CASSFIGQVEETQYF.

The CDR3 DNA reads as TGTGCCAGCAGCCCGCGGACAGGGGCTTCATATGGCTACACCTTC. Translation: CASSPRTGASYGYTF. V gene TRBV7-3 combines with J gene TRBJ1-2, with 9 bases that match TRBD1. Germline values: CDR1 SGHTA, CDR2 FQGTGA. V shed 5 bases and J 5 bases; nucleotides not matched to a gene: 9. This CDR3 has 15 residues.

The chain recombines TRBV5-5 with TRBJ2-7, with a weak D call TRBD1 (6 bases). The ends were cut back, 0 bases at V and 2 bases at J, with 12 bases in the middle. The CDR3 consists of 15 residues. CDR1 and CDR2 (germline): SGHKS, YYEKEE (reference sequence). DNA for the CDR3: TGTGCCAGCAGCTTGGATGTCGACAGGCCCTACGAGCAGTACTTC. Translating gives CASSLDVDRPYEQYF.

The CDR3 nucleotides read TGTGCCTGGAGTGTACAGCAGGGAGGGGATTCACCCCTCCACTTT. Protein product: CAWSVQQGGDSPLHF. The J gene is TRBJ1-6, the V gene TRBV30, with D possibly matching TRBD1 (5 bases). Trimming removed 0 bases from V and 8 bases from J, with 14 bases in between. The CDR3 loop spans 15 amino acids. The germline gives CDR1 GTSNPN, CDR2 SVGIG (reference sequence).

This clone was counted a few times. This chain connects TRBV6-1 to TRBJ1-2; 7 bases align to TRBD1. The CDR3 sequence is 15 residues long. Looked up from germline, CDR1 is MNHNS and CDR2 is SASEGT. Unmatched junction bases numbered 16, after V lost 8 bases and J lost 7 bases. CDR3 sequence reads: CASDDRAGIQGGYTF. DNA for the CDR3: TGTGCCAGCGACGACAGGGCGGGAATTCAGGGTGGCTACACCTTC.

The chain is built from TRBV15 and TRBJ2-7; D is possibly TRBD2 (6 bases). Germline CDR1 LNHNV, CDR2 YYDKDF (reference sequence). The CDR3 consists of 14 residues. Trimming cost V 3 bases and J 1 base, with 10 bases left between them. CDR3 protein: CATSSRRGSYEQYF. In nucleotides, the CDR3 is TGTGCCACCAGCAGCCGGCGGGGATCCTACGAGCAGTACTTC.

As to this clone: The junction and the germline gene differ at one end; a read error may be behind it. V usage is TRBV7-7 and J usage is TRBJ2-3; the D gene is possibly TRBD2 (5 bases). Germline V lookup: CDR1 SSHAT, CDR2 FNYEAQ (reference sequence). This CDR3 has 15 residues. The CDR3 is CASSSGIYPTDTQYF. Written as DNA, the CDR3 is TGTGCTAGCAGCTCCGGGATTTATCCCACAGATACGCAGTATTTT.

This clone came up a few times. The rearrangement links TRBV5-4 to TRBJ1-5, with a possible D match to TRBD1 (6 bases). The CDR3 is made up of 15 amino acids. Germline V lookup: CDR1 SGHNT, CDR2 YYREEE (reference sequence). Trimming left V 4 bases short and J 4 bases short, with 15 bases between. The CDR3 DNA sequence: TGTGCCAGCAGCGTCCAGGGGCAACGTAATCAGCCCCAGCATTTT. Residues: CASSVQGQRNQPQHF.

V is TRBV4-3 and J is TRBJ2-1; no clear D. Germline V lookup: CDR1 LGHNA, CDR2 YSLEER. The CDR3 spans 13 residues. Trimming left V 3 bases short and J 5 bases short, with 8 bases between. The CDR3 coding sequence is TGCGCCAGCAGCCAGGCTCTTAACAATGAGCAGTTCTTC. This gives the protein CASSQALNNEQFF.

This chain links TRBV18 with TRBJ1-1, with TRBD1 matching over 9 bases. The CDR3 sequence is 14 residues long. Germline CDR1 KGHSH, CDR2 LQKENI. V lost 4 bases, J lost 3 bases, and 3 bases stayed unmatched. CDR3 bases: TGTGCCAGCTCACTCGGACAGGGGTACACTGAAGCTTTCTTT. It translates to CASSLGQGYTEAFF.